This TCR beta chain was captured by sequencing in a study of blood T cell repertoires in COVID-19. Study details: The origin of the acute and convalescent COVID-19 samples was the United States, Italy and Spain. The analysed material was cDNA or gDNA that came from T cells, B-cell-depleted T cells, or PBMCs.

The assay was immunoSEQ multiplex PCR, and TCRdb's table has in-frame clones only and misses some. The repertoire holds around 60,000 clones, with 70% to 90% as singletons. This receptor was obtained from a human donor with active COVID-19. The donor label of this sample is uncertain. Source material: peripheral blood.

This CDR3 reads CASSQEMTSGGAAFYNEQFF. The CDR3, as DNA: TGTGCCAGCAGCCAAGAAATGACTAGCGGGGGGGCGGCATTCTACAATGAGCAGTTCTTC. V is TRBV4-2 and J is TRBJ2-1; 14 bases are a match to TRBD2. Germline CDR1 LGHNA, CDR2 YNFKEQ. V trimming: 0 bases; J trimming: 3 bases; junction bases outside the gene matches: 10. The CDR3 has 20 amino acids.